This T cell receptor beta chain was captured by sequencing in a study of OX40 agonist ivuxolimab in advanced cancers. Findings and limits, study-wide: Expanded clones tended on average to be more numerous among CD8+ T cells than CD4+. The study did not work out the antigen specificity of the expanded peripheral T cells.

As regards this clone: The target antigen is unknown.

J lost 4 bases, V lost 4 bases, and 10 bases had no gene match. This CDR3 spans 17 amino acids. Germline-derived CDR1 and CDR2 are SGHDN and FVKESK. The repertoire was sequenced with immunoSEQ multiplex PCR; TCRdb's copy has only in-frame clones and lacks some. Among 40,000 to 50,000 clones listed, roughly four fifths were seen once. The sample in question was CD4+ or CD8+ T cells sorted from blood, obtained in a trial of the OX40 agonist ivuxolimab. J is TRBJ2-6 and V is TRBV14; 7 nucleotides align to TRBD1. The receptor was derived from an adult with an advanced solid tumor such as melanoma, head and neck, liver or kidney cancer. The CDR3 nucleotides are TGTGCCAGCAGCCCCCAAGAGGGGGCGCCAGGGGCCAACGTCCTGACTTTC. Translated, it gives CASSPQEGAPGANVLTF.